This T cell receptor (beta chain) was sequenced during a study of cytomegalovirus exposure and HLA in healthy donors. CDR3 size: 14 residues. Trimming took 0 bases from V and 10 from J, leaving 15 bases between them. The germline V gene encodes CDR1 LNHNV and CDR2 YYDKDF (reference sequence). PCR amplification relied on 60 Vbeta primers (plus 13 Jbeta primers). Generated by immunoSEQ multiplex PCR, the TCRdb table keeps only in-frame clones and is missing some. Counted here are approximately 150,000 clones, 70% to 90% occurring once; the ten biggest clones make up around 6.7%. The V and J genes are TRBV15 and TRBJ1-1; possible D gene TRBD1, 5 bases. Specimen: PBMCs. This sequence originates from a woman aged 25 to 39 in good health and CMV-seropositive. The CDR3, as DNA: TGTGCCACCAGCAGAGAGGGGTCCCAGGGTAGAGCTTTCTTT. It codes for CATSREGSQGRAFF.